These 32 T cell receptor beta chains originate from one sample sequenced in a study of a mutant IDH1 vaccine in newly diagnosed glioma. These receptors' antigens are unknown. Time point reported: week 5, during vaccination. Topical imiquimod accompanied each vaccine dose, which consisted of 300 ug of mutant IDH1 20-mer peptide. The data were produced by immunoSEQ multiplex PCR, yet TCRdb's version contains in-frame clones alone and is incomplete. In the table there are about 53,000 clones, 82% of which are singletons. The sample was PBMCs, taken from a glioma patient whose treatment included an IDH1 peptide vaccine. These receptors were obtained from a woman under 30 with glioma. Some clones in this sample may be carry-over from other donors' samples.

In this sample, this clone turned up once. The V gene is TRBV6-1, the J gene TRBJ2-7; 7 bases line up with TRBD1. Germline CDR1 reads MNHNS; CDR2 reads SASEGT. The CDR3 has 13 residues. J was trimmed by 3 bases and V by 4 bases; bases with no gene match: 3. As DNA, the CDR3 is TGTGCCAGCAGTGGAGGGGGCGTCTACGAGCAGTACTTC. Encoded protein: CASSGGGVYEQYF.

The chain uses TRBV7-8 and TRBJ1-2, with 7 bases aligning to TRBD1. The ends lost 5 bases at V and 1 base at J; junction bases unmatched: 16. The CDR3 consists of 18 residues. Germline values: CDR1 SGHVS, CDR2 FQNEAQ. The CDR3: CASSPSPRDRFFNYGYTF. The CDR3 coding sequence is TGTGCCAGCAGCCCTAGTCCGCGGGACAGATTTTTTAACTATGGCTACACCTTC. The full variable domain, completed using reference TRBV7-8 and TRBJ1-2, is GAGVSQSPRYKVAKRGQDVALRCDPISGHVSLFWYQQALGQGPEFLTYFQNEAQLDKSGLPSDRFFAERPEGSVSTLKIQRTQQEDSAVYLCASSPSPRDRFFNYGYTFGSGTRLTVV.

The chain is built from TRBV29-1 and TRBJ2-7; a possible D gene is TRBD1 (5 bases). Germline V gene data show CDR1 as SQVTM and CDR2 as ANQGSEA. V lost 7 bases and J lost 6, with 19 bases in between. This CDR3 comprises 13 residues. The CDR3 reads CSAVPGYSVEQYF. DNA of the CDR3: TGCAGCGCCGTCCCAGGGTATTCCGTCGAGCAGTACTTC.

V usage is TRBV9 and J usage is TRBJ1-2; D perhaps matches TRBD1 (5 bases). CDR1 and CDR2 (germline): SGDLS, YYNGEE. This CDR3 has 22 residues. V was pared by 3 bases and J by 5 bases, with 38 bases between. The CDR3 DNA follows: TGTGCCAGCAGCGGAATACTTGCAGCTGATGAAGACCGCCGGACACACACTTATGGCTACACCTTC. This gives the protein CASSGILAADEDRRTHTYGYTF. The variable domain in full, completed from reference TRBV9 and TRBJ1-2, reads DSGVTQTPKHLITATGQRVTLRCSPRSGDLSVYWYQQSLDQGLQFLIQYYNGEERAKGNILERFSAQQFPDLHSELNLSSLELGDSALYFCASSGILAADEDRRTHTYGYTFGSGTRLTVV.

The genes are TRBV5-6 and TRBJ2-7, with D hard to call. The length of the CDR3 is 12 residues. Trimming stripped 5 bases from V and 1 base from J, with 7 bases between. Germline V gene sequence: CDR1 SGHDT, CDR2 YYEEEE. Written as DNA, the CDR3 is TGTGCCAGCAGTGCAGAATCCTACGAGCAGTACTTC. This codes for CASSAESYEQYF.

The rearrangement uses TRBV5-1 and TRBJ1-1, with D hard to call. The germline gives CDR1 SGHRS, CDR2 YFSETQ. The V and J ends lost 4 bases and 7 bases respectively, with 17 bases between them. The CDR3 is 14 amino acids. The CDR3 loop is CASSPGGALIEAFF. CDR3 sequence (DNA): TGCGCCAGCAGCCCCGGAGGCGCCCTTATTGAAGCTTTCTTT.

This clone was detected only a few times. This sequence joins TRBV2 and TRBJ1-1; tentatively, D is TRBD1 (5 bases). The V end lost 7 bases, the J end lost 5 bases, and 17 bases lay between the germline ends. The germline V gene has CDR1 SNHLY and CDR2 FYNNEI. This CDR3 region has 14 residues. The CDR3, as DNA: TGTGCCAGCAAGTTGGGGCCCGAGAGAACTGAAGCTTTCTTT. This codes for CASKLGPERTEAFF.

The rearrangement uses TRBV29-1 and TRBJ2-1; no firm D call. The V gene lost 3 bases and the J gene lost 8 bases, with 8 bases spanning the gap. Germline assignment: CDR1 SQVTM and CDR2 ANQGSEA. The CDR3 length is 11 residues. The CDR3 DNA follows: TGCAGCGTTGATTTGGTCTATGAGCAGTTCTTC. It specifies CSVDLVYEQFF.

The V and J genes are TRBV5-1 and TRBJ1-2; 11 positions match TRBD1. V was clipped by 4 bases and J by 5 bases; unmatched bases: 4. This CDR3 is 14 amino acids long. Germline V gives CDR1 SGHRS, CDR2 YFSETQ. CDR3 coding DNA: TGCGCCAGCAGCAGTGGACAGGGGGCTTATGGCTACACCTTC. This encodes CASSSGQGAYGYTF.

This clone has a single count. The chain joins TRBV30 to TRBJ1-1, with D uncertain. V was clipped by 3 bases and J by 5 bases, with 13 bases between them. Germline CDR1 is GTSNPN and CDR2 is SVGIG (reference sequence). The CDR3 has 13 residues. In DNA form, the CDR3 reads TGTGCCTGGAGCCCCCTTCAGTGGACTGAAGCTTTCTTT. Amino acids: CAWSPLQWTEAFF.

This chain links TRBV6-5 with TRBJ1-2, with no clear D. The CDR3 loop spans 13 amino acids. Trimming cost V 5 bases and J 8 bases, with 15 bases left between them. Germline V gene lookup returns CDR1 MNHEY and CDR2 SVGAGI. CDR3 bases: TGTGCCAGCAGTGCGTCCGGGCCGCAGGGCTACACCTTC. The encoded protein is CASSASGPQGYTF.

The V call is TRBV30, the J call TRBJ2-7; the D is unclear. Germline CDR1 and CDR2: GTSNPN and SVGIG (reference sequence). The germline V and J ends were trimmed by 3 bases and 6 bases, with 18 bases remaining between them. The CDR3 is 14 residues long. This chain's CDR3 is CAWRLPGSSGEQYF. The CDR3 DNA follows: TGTGCCTGGAGGCTTCCCGGGTCCTCCGGCGAGCAGTACTTC.

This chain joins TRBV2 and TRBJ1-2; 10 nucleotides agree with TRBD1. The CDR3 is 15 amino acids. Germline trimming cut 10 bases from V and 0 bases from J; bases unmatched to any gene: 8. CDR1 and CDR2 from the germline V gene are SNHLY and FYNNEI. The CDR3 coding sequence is TGTGCCATCCCGGGACAGGGGCCTGCTAACTATGGCTACACCTTC. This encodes CAIPGQGPANYGYTF. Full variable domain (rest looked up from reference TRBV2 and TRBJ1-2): EPEVTQTPSHQVTQMGQEVILRCVPISNHLYFYWYRQILGQKVEFLVSFYNNEISEKSEIFDDQFSVERPDGSNFTLKIRSTKLEDSAMYFCAIPGQGPANYGYTFGSGTRLTVV.

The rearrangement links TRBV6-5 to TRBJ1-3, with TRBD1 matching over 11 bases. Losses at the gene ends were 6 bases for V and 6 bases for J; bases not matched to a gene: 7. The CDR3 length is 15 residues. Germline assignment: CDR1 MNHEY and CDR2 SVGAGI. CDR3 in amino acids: CASSTGQGASNTIYF. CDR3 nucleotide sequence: TGTGCCAGCAGCACTGGACAGGGGGCTTCAAACACCATATATTTT.

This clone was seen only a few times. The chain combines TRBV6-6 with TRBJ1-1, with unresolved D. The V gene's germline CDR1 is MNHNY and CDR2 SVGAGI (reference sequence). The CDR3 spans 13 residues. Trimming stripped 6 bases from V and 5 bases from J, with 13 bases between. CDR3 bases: TGTGCCAGCAGCGACATACGGAGGACTGAAGCTTTCTTT. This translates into CASSDIRRTEAFF.

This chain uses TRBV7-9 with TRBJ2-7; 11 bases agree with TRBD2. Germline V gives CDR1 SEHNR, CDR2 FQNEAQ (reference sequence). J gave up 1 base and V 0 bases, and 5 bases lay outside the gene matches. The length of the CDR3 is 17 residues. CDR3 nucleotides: TGTGCCAGCAGCTTAGCGTCTACTAGCGGGGGATCCTACGAGCAGTACTTC. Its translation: CASSLASTSGGSYEQYF.

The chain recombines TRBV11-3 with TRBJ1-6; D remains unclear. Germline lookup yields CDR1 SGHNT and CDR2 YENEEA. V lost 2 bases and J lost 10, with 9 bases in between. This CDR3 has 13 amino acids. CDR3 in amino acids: CASSLSSQSPLHF. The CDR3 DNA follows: TGTGCCAGCAGCTTAAGCTCACAATCACCCCTCCACTTT. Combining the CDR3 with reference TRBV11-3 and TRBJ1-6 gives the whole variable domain EAGVVQSPRYKIIEKKQPVAFWCNPISGHNTLYWYLQNLGQGPELLIRYENEEAVDDSQLPKDRFSAERLKGVDSTLKIQPAELGDSAVYLCASSLSSQSPLHFGNGTRLTVT.

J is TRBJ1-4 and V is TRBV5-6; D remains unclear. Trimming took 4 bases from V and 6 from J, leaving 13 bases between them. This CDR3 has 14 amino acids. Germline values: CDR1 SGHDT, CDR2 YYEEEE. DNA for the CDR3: TGTGCCAGCAGCCGAGTAGGCGGGTATGAAAAACTGTTTTTT. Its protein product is CASSRVGGYEKLFF.

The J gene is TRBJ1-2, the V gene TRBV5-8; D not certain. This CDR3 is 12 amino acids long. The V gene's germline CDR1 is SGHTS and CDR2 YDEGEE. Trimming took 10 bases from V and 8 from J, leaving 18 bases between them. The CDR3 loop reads CAGARVDEGYTF. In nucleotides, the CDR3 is TGTGCCGGCGCCCGGGTTGACGAAGGCTACACCTTC.

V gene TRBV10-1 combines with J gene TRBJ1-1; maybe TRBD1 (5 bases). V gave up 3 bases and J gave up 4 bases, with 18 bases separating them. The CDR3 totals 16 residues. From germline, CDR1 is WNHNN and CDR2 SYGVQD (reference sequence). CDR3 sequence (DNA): TGCGCCAGCAGTGAAGAGAGGGGCCGCCTTAGCACTGAAGCTTTCTTT. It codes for CASSEERGRLSTEAFF.

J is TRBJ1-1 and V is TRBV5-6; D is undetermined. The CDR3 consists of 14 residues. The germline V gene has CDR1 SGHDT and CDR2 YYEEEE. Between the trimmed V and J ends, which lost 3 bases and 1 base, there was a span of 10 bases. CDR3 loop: CASSSPAGNTEAFF. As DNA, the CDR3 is TGTGCCAGCAGCTCCCCGGCAGGGAACACTGAAGCTTTCTTT.

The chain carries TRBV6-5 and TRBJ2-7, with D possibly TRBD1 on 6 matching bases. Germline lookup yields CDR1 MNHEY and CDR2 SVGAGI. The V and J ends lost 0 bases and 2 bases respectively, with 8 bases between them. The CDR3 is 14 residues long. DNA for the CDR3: TGTGCCAGCAGTTACTCGAGGACAGCCTACGAGCAGTACTTC. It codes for CASSYSRTAYEQYF.

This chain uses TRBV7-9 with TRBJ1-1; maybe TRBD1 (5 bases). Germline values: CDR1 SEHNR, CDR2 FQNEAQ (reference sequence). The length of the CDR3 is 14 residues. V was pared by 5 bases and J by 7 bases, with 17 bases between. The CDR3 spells CASSPLLPQVEAFF. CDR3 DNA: TGTGCCAGCAGCCCCCTCCTCCCACAGGTTGAAGCTTTCTTT.

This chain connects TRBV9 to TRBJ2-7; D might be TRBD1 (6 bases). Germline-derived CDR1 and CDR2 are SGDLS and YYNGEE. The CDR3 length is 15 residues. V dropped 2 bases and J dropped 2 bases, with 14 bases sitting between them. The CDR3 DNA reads TGTGCCAGCAGCGTGCAAACAGGGTTCACCTACGAGCAGTACTTC. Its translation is CASSVQTGFTYEQYF.

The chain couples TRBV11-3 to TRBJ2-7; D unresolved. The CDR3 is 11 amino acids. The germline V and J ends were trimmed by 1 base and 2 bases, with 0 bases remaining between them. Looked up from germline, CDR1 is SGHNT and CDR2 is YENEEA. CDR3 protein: CASSLAYEQYF. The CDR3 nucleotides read TGTGCCAGCAGCTTAGCCTACGAGCAGTACTTC.

CDR3 amino acids: CASTGSRAELNTGELFF. Written as DNA, the CDR3 is TGTGCCAGCACGGGGTCCAGAGCGGAACTGAACACCGGGGAGCTGTTTTTT. V and J are TRBV27 and TRBJ2-2, with D possibly matching TRBD2 (5 bases). V lost 7 bases, J lost 1 base, and 19 bases lay in between. This CDR3 spans 17 amino acids. Germline CDR1 and CDR2: MNHEY and SMNVEV (reference sequence).

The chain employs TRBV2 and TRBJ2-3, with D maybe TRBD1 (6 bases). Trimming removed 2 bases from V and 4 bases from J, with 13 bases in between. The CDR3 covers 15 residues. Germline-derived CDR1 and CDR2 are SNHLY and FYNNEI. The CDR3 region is CASSESTGIPDTQYF. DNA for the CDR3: TGTGCCAGCAGTGAATCCACAGGGATTCCAGATACGCAGTATTTT. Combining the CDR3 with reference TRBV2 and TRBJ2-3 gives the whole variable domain EPEVTQTPSHQVTQMGQEVILRCVPISNHLYFYWYRQILGQKVEFLVSFYNNEISEKSEIFDDQFSVERPDGSNFTLKIRSTKLEDSAMYFCASSESTGIPDTQYFGPGTRLTVL.

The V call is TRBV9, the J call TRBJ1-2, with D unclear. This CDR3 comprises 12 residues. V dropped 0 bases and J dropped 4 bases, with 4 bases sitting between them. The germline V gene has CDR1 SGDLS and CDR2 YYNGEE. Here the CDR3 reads CASSVEGYGYTF. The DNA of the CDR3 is TGTGCCAGCAGCGTAGAGGGCTATGGCTACACCTTC.

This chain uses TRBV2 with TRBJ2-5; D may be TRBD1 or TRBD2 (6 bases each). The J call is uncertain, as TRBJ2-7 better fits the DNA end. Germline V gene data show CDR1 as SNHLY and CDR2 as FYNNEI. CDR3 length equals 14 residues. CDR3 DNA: TGTGCCAGCAGTGTCCACGGGGGCCCCTACGAGCAGTACTTC. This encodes CASSVHGGPYEQYF.

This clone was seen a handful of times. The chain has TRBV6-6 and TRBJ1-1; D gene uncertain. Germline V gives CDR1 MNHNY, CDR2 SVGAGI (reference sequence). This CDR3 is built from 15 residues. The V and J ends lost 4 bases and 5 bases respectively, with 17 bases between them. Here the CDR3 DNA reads TGTGCCAGCAGTTTTAGGCCTCGAGCGAGGACTGAAGCTTTCTTT. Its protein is CASSFRPRARTEAFF.

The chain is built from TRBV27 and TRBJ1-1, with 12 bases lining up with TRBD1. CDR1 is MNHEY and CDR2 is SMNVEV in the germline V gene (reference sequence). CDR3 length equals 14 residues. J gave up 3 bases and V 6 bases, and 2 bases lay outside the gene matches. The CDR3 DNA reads TGTGCCAGCAGGGGGGACAGGGGGCACACTGAAGCTTTCTTT. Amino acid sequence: CASRGDRGHTEAFF.

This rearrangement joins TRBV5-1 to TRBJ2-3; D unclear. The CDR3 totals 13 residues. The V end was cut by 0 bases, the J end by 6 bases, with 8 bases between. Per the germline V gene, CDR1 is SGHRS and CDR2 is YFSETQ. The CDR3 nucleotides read TGCGCCAGCAGCTTGGGACAAATCGATACGCAGTATTTT. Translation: CASSLGQIDTQYF. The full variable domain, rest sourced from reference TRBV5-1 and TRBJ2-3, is KAGVTQTPRYLIKTRGQQVTLSCSPISGHRSVSWYQQTPGQGLQFLFEYFSETQRNKGNFPGRFSGRQFSNSRSEMNVSTLELGDSALYLCASSLGQIDTQYFGPGTRLTVL.